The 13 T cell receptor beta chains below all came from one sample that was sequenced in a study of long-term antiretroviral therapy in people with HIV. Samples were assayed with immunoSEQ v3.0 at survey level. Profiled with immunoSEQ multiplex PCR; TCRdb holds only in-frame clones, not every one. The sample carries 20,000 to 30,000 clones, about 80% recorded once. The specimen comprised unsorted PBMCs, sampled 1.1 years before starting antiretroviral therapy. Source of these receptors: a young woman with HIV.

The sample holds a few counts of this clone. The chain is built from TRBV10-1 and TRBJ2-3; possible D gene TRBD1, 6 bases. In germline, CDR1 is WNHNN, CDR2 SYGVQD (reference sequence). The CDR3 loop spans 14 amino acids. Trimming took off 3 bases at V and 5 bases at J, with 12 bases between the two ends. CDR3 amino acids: CASSDTGHLDTQYF. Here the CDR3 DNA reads TGCGCCAGCAGTGACACGGGACATTTAGATACGCAGTATTTT.

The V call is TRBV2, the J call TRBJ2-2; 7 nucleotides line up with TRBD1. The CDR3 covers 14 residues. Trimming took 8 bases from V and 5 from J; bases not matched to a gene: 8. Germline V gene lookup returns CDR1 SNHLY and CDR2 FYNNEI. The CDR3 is CASVRQGSTGELFF. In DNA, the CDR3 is TGTGCCAGCGTAAGACAGGGTTCTACCGGGGAGCTGTTTTTT.

The CDR3 spells CASSSTGNEKLFF. The CDR3 nucleotides are TGTGCCAGCAGTTCGACAGGAAATGAAAAACTGTTTTTT. The chain couples TRBV6-6 to TRBJ1-4, with D possibly TRBD1 on 6 matching bases. Germline CDR1 reads MNHNY; CDR2 reads SVGAGI (reference sequence). The CDR3 covers 13 residues. Trimming took 4 bases from V and 5 from J, leaving 8 bases between them.

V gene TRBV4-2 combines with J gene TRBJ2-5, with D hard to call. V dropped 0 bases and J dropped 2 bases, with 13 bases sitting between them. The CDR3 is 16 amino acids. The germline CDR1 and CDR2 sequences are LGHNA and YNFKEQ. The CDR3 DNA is TGTGCCAGCAGCCAAGAGTCAGTATCCGCACAAGAGACCCAGTACTTC. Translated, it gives CASSQESVSAQETQYF.

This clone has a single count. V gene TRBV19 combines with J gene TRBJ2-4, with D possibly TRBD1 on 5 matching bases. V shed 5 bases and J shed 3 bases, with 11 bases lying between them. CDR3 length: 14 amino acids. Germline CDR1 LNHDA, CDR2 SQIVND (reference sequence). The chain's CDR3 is CASSQDTFKNIQYF. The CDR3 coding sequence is TGTGCCAGTAGTCAGGACACTTTCAAAAACATTCAGTACTTC.

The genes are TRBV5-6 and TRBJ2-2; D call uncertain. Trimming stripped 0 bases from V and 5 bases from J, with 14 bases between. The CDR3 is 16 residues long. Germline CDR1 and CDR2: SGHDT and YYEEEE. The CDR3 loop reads CASSLAGFGSTGELFF. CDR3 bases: TGTGCCAGCAGCTTGGCCGGGTTCGGTAGTACCGGGGAGCTGTTTTTT.

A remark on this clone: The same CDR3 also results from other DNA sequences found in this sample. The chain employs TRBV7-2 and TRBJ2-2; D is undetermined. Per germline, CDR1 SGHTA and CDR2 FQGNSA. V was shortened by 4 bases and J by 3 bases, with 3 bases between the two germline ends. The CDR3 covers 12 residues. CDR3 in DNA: TGTGCCAGCAGCTCGGACACCGGGGAGCTGTTTTTT. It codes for CASSSDTGELFF. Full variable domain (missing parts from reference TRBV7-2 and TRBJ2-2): GAGVSQSPSNKVTEKGKDVELRCDPISGHTALYWYRQSLGQGLEFLIYFQGNSAPDKSGLPSDRFSAERTGGSVSTLTIQRTQQEDSAVYLCASSSDTGELFFGEGSRLTVL.

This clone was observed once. This chain's CDR3 is CASQPGGGIGYTF. The CDR3 nucleotides read TGCGCCAGCCAGCCCGGGGGAGGGATCGGCTACACCTTC. V gene TRBV5-1 combines with J gene TRBJ1-2, with D perhaps matching TRBD1 (5 bases). CDR3 length: 13 amino acids. Trimming stripped 7 bases from V and 8 bases from J, with 18 bases between. Germline CDR1 and CDR2: SGHRS and YFSETQ.

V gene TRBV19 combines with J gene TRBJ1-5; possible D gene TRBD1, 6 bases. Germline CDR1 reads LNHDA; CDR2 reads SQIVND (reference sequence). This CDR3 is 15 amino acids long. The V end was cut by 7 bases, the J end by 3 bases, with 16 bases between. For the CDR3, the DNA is TGTGCCAGTACCGCGGTCTGGGGGCTCAATCAGCCCCAGCATTTT. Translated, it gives CASTAVWGLNQPQHF.

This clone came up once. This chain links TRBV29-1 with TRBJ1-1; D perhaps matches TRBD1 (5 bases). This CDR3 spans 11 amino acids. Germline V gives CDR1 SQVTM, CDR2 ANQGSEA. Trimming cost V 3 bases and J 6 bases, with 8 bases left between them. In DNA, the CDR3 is TGCAGCGTTGATAGAGGGGCTGAAGCTTTCTTT. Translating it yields CSVDRGAEAFF.

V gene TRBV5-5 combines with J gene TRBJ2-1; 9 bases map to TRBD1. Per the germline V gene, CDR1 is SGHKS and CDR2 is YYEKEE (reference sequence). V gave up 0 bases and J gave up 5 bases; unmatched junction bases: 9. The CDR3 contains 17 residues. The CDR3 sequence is CASSLEGWTGADNEQFF. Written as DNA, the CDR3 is TGTGCCAGCAGCTTGGAAGGCTGGACAGGGGCTGACAATGAGCAGTTCTTC.

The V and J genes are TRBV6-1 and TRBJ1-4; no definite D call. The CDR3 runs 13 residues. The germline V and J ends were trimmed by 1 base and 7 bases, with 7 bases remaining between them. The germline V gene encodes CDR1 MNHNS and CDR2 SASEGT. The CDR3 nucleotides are TGTGCCAGCAGTGAAGGTGAGGCTGAAAAACTGTTTTTT. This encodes CASSEGEAEKLFF.

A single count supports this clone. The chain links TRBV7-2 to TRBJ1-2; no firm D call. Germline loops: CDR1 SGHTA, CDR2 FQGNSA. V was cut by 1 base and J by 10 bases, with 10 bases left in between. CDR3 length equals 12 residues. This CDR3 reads CASSLGVQIYTF. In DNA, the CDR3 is TGTGCCAGCAGCTTAGGAGTACAGATCTACACCTTC.